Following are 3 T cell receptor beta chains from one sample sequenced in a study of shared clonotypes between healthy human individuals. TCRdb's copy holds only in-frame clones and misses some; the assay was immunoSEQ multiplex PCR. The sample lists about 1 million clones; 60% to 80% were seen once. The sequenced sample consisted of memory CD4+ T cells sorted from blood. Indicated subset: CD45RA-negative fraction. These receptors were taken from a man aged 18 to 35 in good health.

CDR3 sequence (DNA): TGTGCCAGCAGCTTGTGGAGGTTGGCCTACCCGTTCGAGCAGTACTTC. It specifies CASSLWRLAYPFEQYF. The chain couples TRBV5-6 to TRBJ2-7; maybe TRBD2 (5 bases). CDR1 and CDR2 from the germline V gene are SGHDT and YYEEEE. CDR3 length: 16 residues. Trimming shortened V by 1 base and J by 6 bases, and 20 bases separated the two germline ends.

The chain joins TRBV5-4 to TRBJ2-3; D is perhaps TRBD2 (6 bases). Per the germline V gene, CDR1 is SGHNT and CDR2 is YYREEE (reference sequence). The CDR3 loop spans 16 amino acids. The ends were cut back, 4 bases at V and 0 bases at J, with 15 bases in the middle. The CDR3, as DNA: TGTGCCAGCAGCCGGGCTGGCGGGGACAGCACAGATACGCAGTATTTT. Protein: CASSRAGGDSTDTQYF.

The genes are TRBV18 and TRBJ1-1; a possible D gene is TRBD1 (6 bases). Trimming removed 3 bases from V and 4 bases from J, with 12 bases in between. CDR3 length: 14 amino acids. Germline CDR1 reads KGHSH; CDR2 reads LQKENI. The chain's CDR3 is CASSPNRVGTEAFF. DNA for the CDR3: TGTGCCAGCTCACCTAACAGGGTCGGCACTGAAGCTTTCTTT.